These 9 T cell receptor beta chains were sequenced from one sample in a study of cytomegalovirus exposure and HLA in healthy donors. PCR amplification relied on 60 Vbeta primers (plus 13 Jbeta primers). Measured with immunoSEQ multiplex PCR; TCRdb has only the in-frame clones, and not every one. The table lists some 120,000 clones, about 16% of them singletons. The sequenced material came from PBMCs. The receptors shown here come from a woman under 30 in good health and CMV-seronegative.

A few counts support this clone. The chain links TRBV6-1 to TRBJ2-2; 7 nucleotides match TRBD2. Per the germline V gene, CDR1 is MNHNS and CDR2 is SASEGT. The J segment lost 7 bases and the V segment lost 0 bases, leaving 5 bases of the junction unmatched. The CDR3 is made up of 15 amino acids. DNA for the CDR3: TGTGCCAGCAGTGAAGCCCGGGGGGTAAGCGGGGAGCTGTTTTTT. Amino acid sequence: CASSEARGVSGELFF.

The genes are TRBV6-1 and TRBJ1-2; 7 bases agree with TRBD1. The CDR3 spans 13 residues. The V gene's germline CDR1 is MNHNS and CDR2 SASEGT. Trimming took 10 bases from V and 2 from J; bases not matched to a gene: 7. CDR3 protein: CATTGVGNYGYTF. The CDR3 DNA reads TGTGCCACCACAGGGGTAGGGAACTATGGCTACACCTTC.

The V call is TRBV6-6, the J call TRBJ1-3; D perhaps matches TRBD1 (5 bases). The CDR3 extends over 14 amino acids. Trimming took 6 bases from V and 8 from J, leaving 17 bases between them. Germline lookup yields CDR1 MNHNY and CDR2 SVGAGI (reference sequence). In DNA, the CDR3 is TGTGCCAGCAGCCCTGGGGCGGTATTGGACACCATATATTTT. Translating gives CASSPGAVLDTIYF.

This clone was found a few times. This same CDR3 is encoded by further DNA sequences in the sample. CDR3 region: CASSLNRGHIQYF. Here the CDR3 DNA reads TGTGCCAGCAGCCTCAACAGGGGTCACATTCAGTACTTC. This chain joins TRBV6-5 and TRBJ2-4, with 7 bases fitting TRBD1. The CDR3 spans 13 residues. J gave up 8 bases and V 6 bases, and 7 bases lay outside the gene matches. The germline CDR1 and CDR2 sequences are MNHEY and SVGAGI.

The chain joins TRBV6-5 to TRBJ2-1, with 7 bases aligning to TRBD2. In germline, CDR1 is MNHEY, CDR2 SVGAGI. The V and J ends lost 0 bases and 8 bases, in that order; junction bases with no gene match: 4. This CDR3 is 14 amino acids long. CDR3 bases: TGTGCCAGCAGTTACTCCGGGCGGGAGTATGAGCAGTTCTTC. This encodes CASSYSGREYEQFF.

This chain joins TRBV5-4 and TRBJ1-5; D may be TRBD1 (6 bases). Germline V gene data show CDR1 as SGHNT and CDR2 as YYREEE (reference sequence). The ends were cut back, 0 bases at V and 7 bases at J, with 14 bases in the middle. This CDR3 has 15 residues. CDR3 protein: CASSLGSGAGQPQHF. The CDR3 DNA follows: TGTGCCAGCAGCTTGGGGTCAGGGGCTGGGCAGCCCCAGCATTTT. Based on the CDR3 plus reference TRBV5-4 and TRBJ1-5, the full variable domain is ETGVTQSPTHLIKTRGQQVTLRCSSQSGHNTVSWYQQALGQGPQFIFQYYREEENGRGNFPPRFSGLQFPNYSSELNVNALELDDSALYLCASSLGSGAGQPQHFGDGTRLSIL.

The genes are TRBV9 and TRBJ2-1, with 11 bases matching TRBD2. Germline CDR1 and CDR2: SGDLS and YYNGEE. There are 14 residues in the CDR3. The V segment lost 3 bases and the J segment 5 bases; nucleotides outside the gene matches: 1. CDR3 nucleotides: TGTGCCAGCAGCGGACTAGCGGGAAACAATGAGCAGTTCTTC. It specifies CASSGLAGNNEQFF.

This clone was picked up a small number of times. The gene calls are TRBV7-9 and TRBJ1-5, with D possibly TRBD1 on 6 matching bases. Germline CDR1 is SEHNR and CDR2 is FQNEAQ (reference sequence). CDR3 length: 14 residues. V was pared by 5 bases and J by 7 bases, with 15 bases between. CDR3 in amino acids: CASSLNGGGQPQHF. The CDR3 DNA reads TGTGCCAGCAGCCTCAACGGGGGGGGCCAGCCCCAGCATTTT.

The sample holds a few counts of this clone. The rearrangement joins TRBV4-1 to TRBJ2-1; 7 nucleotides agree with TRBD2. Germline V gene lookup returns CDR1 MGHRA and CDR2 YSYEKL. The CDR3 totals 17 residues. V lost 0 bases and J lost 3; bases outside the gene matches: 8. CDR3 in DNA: TGCGCCAGCAGCCAAGATGGACGGGAGGATGGCTACAATGAGCAGTTCTTC. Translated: CASSQDGREDGYNEQFF.